The TCR beta chain under discussion was sequenced for a study of shared clonotypes between healthy human individuals. Whole-study context: Each donor's CD8 memory used one plate, CD8 naive two, each CD4 subset three.

This clone has a handful of counts. The naive CD8 fraction comprised CD45RO-negative cells positively selected for CCR7 and excluded terminally differentiated effector memory CD45RA+ cells. Sequencing used immunoSEQ multiplex PCR; TCRdb keeps in-frame clones, though not all of them. Of millions of clones detected, about 95% appear once; the ten largest clones hold 1% to 1.3%. CDR1 is MNHNS and CDR2 is SASEGT in the germline V gene. The length of the CDR3 is 13 residues. Between the trimmed V and J ends, which lost 4 bases and 2 bases, there was a span of 6 bases. This TCR was sampled from a man aged 18 to 35 in good health. Sequenced: naive CD8+ T cells sorted from blood. The chain employs TRBV6-1 and TRBJ1-5, with D unclear. This CDR3 reads CASSARGNQPQHF. In nucleotides, the CDR3 is TGTGCCAGCAGTGCGAGGGGCAATCAGCCCCAGCATTTT.